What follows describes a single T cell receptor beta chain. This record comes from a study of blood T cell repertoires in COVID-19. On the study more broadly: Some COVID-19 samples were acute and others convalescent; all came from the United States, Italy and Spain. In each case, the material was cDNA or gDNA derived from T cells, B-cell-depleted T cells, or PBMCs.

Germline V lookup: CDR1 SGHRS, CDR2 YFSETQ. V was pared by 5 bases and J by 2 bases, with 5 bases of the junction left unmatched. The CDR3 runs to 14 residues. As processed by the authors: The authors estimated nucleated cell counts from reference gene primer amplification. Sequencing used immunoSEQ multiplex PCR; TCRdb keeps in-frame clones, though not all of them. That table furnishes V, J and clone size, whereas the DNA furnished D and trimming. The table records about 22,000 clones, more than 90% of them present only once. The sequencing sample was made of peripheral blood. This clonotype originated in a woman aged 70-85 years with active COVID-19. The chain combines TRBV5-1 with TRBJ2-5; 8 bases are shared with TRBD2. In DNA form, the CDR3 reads TGCGCCAGCAGGGCCGGGACTAGGCAAGAGACCCAGTACTTC. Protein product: CASRAGTRQETQYF.